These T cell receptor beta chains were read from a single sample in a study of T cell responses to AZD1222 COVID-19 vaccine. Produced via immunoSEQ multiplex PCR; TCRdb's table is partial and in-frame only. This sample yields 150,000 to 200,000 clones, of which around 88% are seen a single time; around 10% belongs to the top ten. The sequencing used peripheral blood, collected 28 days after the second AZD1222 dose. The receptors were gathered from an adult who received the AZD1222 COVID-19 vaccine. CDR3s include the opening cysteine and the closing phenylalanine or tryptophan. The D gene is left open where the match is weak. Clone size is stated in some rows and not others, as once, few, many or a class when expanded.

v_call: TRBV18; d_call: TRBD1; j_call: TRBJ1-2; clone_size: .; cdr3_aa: CASSPRTGFQQANYGYTF; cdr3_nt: TGTGCCAGCTCCCCTCGGACAGGGTTCCAACAAGCTAACTATGGCTACACCTTC
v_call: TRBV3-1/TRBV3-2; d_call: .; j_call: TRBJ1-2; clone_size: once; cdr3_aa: CASSQDPQIYGYTF; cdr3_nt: TGTGCCAGCAGCCAAGATCCCCAGATCTATGGCTACACCTTC
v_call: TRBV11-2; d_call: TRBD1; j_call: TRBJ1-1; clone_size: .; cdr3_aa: CASSSGQGARTEAFF; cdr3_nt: TGTGCCAGCAGCTCCGGACAGGGGGCGCGCACTGAAGCTTTCTTT
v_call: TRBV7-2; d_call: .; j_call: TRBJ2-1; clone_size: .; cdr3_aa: CASSSIMGAFF; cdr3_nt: TGTGCCAGCAGCTCTATCATGGGAGCGTTCTTC
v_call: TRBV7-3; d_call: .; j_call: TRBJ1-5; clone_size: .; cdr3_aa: CASSLSSPPRRGYSNQPQHF; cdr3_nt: TGTGCCAGCAGCTTAAGTTCCCCCCCCCGGCGCGGGTATAGCAATCAGCCCCAGCATTTT
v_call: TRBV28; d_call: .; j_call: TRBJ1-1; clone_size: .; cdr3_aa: CASSLGAGTLGTEAFF; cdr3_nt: TGTGCCAGCAGTTTGGGTGCAGGTACCTTGGGCACTGAAGCTTTCTTT
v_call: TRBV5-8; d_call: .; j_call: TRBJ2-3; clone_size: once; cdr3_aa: CASSLGAATDTQYF; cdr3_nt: TGTGCCAGCAGCTTGGGTGCCGCCACAGATACGCAGTATTTT
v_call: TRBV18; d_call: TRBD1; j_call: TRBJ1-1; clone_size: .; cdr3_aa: CASSRWDRMNTEAFF; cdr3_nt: TGTGCCAGCTCACGATGGGACAGAATGAACACTGAAGCTTTCTTT
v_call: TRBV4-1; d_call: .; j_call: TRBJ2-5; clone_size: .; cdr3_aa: CASSQAPRTGLGETQYF; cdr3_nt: TGCGCCAGCAGCCAAGCCCCTCGGACGGGCCTGGGGGAGACCCAGTACTTC
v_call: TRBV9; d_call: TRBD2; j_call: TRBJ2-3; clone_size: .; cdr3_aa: CASSVGGGEWDTQYF; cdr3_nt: TGTGCCAGCAGCGTCGGCGGGGGGGAATGGGATACGCAGTATTTT
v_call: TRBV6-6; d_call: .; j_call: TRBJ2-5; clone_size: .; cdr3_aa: CASSYRTAARETQYF; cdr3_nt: TGTGCCAGCAGTTACCGGACAGCGGCCAGGGAGACCCAGTACTTC
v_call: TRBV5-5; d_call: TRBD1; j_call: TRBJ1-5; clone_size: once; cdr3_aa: CASSLVVGTGFGNQPQHF; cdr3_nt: TGTGCCAGCAGCTTGGTCGTCGGGACAGGGTTTGGCAATCAGCCCCAGCATTTT
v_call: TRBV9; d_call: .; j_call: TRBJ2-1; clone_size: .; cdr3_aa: CASSNLPGHPMDEQFF; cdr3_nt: TGTGCCAGCAGCAACCTACCGGGACACCCCATGGATGAGCAGTTCTTC
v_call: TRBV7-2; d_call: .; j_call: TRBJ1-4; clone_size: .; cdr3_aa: CASSLGGTNEKLFF; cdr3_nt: TGTGCCAGCAGCTTAGGGGGTACTAATGAAAAACTGTTTTTT
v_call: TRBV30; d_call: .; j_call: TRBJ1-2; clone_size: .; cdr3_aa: CAWRAPALGPLDF; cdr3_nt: TGTGCCTGGAGGGCGCCGGCACTTGGGCCGCTGGATTTC
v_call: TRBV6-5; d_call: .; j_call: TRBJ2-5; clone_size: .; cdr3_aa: CASSYSGGAGETQYF; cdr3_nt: TGTGCCAGCAGTTACTCCGGGGGCGCGGGAGAGACCCAGTACTTC
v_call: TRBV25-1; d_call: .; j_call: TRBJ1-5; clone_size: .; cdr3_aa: CASSELPTGFNQPQHF; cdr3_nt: TGTGCCAGCAGTGAACTTCCGACTGGCTTCAATCAGCCCCAGCATTTT
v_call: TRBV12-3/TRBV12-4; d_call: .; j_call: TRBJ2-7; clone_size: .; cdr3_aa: CASTAATQDEQYF; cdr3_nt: TGTGCCAGCACCGCGGCTACCCAGGACGAGCAGTACTTC
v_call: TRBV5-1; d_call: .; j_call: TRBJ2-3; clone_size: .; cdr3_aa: CASSFRGATDTQYF; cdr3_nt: TGCGCCAGCAGTTTTCGGGGGGCCACAGATACGCAGTATTTT
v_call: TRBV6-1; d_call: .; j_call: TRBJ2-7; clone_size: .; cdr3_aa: CASSEVWSTSYEQYF; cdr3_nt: TGTGCCAGCAGTGAAGTTTGGAGTACCTCCTACGAGCAGTACTTC
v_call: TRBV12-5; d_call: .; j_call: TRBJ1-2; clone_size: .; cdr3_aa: CASGLSVGGYTF; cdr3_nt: TGTGCTAGTGGTTTGTCAGTGGGGGGCTACACCTTC
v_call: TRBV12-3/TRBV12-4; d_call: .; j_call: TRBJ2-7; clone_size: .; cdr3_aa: CASSRDSYEQYF; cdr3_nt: TGTGCCAGCAGCAGGGATTCCTACGAGCAGTACTTC
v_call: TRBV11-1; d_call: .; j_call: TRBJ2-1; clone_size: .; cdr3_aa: CASTPGQASYNEQFF; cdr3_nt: TGTGCCAGCACCCCAGGGCAGGCCTCCTACAATGAGCAGTTCTTC
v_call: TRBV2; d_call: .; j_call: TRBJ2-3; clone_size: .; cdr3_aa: CASSERRGGTDTQYF; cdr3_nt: TGTGCCAGCAGTGAACGTAGGGGTGGCACAGATACGCAGTATTTT
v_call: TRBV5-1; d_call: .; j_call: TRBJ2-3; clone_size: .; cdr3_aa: CASSLSGSPDTQYF; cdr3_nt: TGCGCCAGCAGCTTATCAGGGAGTCCAGATACGCAGTATTTT
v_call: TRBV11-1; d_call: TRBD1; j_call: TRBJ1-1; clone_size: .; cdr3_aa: CASSLGTGGSNTEAFF; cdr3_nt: TGTGCCAGCAGCTTAGGGACAGGGGGCTCGAACACTGAAGCTTTCTTT
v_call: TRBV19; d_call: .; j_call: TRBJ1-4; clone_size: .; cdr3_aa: CASSSWVGEKLFF; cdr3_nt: TGTGCCAGTAGTTCCTGGGTTGGGGAAAAACTGTTTTTT